The entry below gives a single T cell receptor beta chain sequence along with its context. The antigen remains unidentified. The CDR3 covers 13 residues. In germline, CDR1 is SGDLS, CDR2 YYNGEE. J was trimmed by 9 bases and V by 3 bases; bases with no gene match: 6. Healthy bone marrow donors formed the donor group. This specimen comes from a study of cytomegalovirus exposure and HLA in healthy donors. Study at large: A previous analysis identified fewer than 130 million unique TCR beta sequences derived from around 200 million T cells. Study conclusions and caveats: While the bulk of TCR sequences proved rare, some public TCRs turned up in many donors.

The PCR employed 60 Vbeta primers together with 13 Jbeta primers. TCRdb's table, derived via immunoSEQ multiplex PCR, lists solely in-frame clones and lacks some. The sample includes some 130,000 clones, less than 80% of them seen just once. The sample was PBMCs. The TCR was taken from a man between 40 and 49 years old in good health and CMV-seropositive. The chain recombines TRBV9 with TRBJ2-1; 7 bases are a match to TRBD2. The CDR3 nucleotides read TGTGCCAGCAGCGCTAACTTAGCGGGTGAGCAGTTCTTC. Protein product: CASSANLAGEQFF.